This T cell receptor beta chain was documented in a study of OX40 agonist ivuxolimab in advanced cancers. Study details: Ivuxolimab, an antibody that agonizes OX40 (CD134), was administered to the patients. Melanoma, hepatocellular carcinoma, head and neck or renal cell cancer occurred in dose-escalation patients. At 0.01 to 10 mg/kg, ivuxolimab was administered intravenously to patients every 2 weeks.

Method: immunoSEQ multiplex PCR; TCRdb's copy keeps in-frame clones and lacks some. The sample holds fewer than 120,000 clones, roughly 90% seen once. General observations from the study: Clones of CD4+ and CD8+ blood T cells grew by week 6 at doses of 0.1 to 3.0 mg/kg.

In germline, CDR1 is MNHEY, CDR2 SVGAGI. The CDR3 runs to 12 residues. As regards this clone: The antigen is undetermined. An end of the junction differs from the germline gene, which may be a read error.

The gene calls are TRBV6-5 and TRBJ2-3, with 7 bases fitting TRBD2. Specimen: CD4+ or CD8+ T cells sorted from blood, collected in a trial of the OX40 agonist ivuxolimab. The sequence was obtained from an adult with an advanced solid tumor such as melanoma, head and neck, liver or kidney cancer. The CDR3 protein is CASSYWGGPPLF. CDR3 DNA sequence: TGTGCCAGCAGTTACTGGGGGGGACCCCCACTGTTT.